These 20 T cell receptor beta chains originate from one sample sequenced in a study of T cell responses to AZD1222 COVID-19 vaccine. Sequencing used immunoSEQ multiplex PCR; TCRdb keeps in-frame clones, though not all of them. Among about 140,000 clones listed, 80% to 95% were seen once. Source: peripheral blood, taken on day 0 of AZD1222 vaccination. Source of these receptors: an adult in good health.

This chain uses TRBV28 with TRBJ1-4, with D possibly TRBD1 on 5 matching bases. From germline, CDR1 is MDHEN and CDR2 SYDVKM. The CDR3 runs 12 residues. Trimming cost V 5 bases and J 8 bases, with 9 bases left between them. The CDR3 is CASSPGTEKLFF. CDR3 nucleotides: TGTGCCAGCAGTCCCGGGACGGAAAAACTGTTTTTT.

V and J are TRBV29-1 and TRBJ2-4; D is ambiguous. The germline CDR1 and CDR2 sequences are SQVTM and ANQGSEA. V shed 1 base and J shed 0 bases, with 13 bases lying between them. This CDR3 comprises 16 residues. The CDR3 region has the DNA TGCAGCGTTGAAGTCGCACAGATCCTAGCCAAAAACATTCAGTACTTC. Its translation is CSVEVAQILAKNIQYF.

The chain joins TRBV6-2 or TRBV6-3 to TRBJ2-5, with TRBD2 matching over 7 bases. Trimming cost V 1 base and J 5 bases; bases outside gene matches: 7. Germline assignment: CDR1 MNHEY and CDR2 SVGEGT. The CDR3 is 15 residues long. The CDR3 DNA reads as TGTGCCAGCAGTTACTTAGGGGAGGGGAGGGAGACCCAGTACTTC. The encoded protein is CASSYLGEGRETQYF.

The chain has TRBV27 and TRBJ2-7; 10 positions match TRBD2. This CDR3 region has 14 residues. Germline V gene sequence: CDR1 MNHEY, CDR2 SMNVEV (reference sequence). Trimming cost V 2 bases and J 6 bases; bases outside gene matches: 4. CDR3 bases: TGTGCCAGCAGTTTAACAGCGGGAGGGGTCGAGCAGTACTTC. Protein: CASSLTAGGVEQYF.

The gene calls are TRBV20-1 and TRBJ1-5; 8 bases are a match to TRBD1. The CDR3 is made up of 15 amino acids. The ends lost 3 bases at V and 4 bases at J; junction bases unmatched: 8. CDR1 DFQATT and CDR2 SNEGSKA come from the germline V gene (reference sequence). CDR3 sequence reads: CSASSGTGNNQPQHF. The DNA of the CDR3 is TGCAGTGCTAGTTCCGGGACAGGCAATAATCAGCCCCAGCATTTT.

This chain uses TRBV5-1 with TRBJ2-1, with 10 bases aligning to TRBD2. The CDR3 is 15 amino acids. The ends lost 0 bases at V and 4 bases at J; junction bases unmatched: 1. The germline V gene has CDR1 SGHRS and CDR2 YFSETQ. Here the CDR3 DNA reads TGCGCCAGCAGCTTGGTAGCGGGGGGATACAATGAGCAGTTCTTC. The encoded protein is CASSLVAGGYNEQFF.

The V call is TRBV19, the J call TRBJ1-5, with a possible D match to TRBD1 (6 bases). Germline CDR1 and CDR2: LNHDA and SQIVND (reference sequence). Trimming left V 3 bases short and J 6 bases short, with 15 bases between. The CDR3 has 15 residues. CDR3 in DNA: TGTGCCAGTAGTATGACAGGTCGGGGGGTTCAGCCCCAGCATTTT. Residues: CASSMTGRGVQPQHF.

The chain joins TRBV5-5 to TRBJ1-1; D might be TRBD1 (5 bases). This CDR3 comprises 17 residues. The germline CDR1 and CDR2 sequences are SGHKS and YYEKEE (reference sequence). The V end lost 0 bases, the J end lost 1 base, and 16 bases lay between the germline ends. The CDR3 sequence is CASSLVVAGLSNTEAFF. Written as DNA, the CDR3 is TGTGCCAGCAGCTTGGTGGTTGCAGGGCTCTCGAACACTGAAGCTTTCTTT.

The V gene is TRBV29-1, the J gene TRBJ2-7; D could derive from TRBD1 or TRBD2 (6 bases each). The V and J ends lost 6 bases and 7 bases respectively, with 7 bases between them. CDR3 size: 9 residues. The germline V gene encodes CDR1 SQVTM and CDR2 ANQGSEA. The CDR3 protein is CSVGGEQYF. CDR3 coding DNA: TGCAGCGTAGGGGGGGAGCAGTACTTC.

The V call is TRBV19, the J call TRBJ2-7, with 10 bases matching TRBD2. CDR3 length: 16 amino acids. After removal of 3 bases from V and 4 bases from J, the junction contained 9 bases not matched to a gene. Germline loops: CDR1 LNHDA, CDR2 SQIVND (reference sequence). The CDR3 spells CASSIPSGSGGYEQYF. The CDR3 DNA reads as TGTGCCAGTAGTATCCCTAGCGGGAGTGGGGGGTACGAGCAGTACTTC.

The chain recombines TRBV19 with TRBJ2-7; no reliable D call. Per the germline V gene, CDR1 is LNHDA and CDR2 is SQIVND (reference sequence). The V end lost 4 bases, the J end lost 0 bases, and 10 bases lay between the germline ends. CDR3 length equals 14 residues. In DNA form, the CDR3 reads TGTGCCAGTAGTAGGGATGGCGCCTCCTACGAGCAGTACTTC. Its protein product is CASSRDGASYEQYF.

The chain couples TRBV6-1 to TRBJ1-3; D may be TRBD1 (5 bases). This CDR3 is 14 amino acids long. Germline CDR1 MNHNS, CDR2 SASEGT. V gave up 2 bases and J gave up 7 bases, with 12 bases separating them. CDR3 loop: CASSEPGADNTIYF. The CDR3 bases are TGTGCCAGCAGTGAACCCGGGGCGGACAACACCATATATTTT.

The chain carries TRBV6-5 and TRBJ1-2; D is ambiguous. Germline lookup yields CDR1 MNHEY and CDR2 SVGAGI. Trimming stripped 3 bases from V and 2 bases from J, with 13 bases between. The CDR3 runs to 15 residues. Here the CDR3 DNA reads TGTGCCAGCAGTTATAGTTATGGGGAGAACTATGGCTACACCTTC. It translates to CASSYSYGENYGYTF.

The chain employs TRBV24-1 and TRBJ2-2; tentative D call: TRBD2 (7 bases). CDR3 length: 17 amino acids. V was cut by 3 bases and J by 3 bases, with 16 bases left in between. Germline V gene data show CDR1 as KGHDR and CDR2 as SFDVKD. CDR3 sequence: CATSDPSGPGDTGELFF. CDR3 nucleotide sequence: TGTGCCACCAGTGATCCTAGCGGACCAGGGGACACCGGGGAGCTGTTTTTT.

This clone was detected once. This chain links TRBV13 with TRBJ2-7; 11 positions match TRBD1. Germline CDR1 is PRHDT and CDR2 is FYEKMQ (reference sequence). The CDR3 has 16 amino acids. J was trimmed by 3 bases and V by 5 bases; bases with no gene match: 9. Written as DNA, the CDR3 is TGTGCCAGCAGCATGCGTCCGGGACAGGGGGGCTACGAGCAGTACTTC. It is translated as CASSMRPGQGGYEQYF.

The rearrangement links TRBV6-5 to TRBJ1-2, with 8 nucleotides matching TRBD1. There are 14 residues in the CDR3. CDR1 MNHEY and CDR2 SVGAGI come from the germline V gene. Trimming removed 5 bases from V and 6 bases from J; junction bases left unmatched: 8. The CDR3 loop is CASSPRQGLNGYTF. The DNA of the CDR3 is TGTGCCAGCAGTCCACGACAGGGGCTTAATGGCTACACCTTC.

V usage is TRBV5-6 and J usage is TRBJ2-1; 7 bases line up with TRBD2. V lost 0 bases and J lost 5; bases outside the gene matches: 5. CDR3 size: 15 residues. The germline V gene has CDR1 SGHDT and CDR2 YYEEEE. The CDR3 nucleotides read TGTGCCAGCAGCTTGGTCGGGCGGGAGAACAATGAGCAGTTCTTC. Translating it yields CASSLVGRENNEQFF.

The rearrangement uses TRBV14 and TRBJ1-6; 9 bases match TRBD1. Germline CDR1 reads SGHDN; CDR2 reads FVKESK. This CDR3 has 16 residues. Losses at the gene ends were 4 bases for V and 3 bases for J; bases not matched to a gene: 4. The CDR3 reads CASSPQDRGYNSPLHF. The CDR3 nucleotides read TGTGCCAGCAGCCCTCAGGACAGGGGCTATAATTCACCCCTCCACTTT.

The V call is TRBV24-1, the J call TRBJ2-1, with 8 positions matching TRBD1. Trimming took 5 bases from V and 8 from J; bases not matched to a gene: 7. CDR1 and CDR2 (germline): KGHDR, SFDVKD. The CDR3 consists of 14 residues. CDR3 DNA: TGTGCCACCAGTGCAGTGACAGGGGTTGATGAGCAGTTCTTC. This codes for CATSAVTGVDEQFF.

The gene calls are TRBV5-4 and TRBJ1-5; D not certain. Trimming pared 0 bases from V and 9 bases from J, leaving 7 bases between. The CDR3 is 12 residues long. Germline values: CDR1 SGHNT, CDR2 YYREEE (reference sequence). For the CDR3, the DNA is TGTGCCAGCAGCTTGGGTCTCGGGCCCCAGCATTTT. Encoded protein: CASSLGLGPQHF.